A single sample is the source of the 23 T cell receptor beta chains below, sequenced in a study of CD8 T cells in ankylosing spondylitis. Study findings and constraints: Apparently characteristic of ankylosing spondylitis blood was a TCR beta motif (fewer than ten highly homologous variants).

TCRdb independently ran MiXCR on the 5' RACE reads; one entry per CDR3 protein. This sample has 450,000 to 550,000 distinct CDR3 sequences, with approximately 5% found just once. Their antigen targets remain unknown. Sequences were obtained from blood, either unsorted or a sorted T cell fraction (not recorded which). Every receptor here comes from a male donor with ankylosing spondylitis.

This chain uses TRBV6-2 or TRBV6-3 with TRBJ2-1; 8 bases map to TRBD1. This CDR3 region has 15 residues. The V and J ends lost 6 bases and 2 bases, in that order; junction bases with no gene match: 6. CDR1 and CDR2 from the germline V gene are MNHEY and SVGEGT. This chain's CDR3 is CASSYGQGTYNEQFF. The CDR3 nucleotides are TGTGCCAGCAGCTATGGACAGGGTACCTACAATGAGCAGTTCTTC.

This clonotype was observed at least ten times. The chain links TRBV5-6 to TRBJ1-5; the D is unclear. The ends were cut back, 5 bases at V and 3 bases at J, with 15 bases in the middle. Per germline, CDR1 SGHDT and CDR2 YYEEEE. The CDR3 has 15 residues. The CDR3 DNA reads as TGTGCCAGCAGAATATTTGGCAGGTTCAATCAGCCCCAGCATTTT. The encoded protein is CASRIFGRFNQPQHF.

In this sample, this clonotype turned up many times. The rearrangement joins TRBV7-3 to TRBJ1-1; 11 bases map to TRBD1. Germline V gene sequence: CDR1 SGHTA, CDR2 FQGTGA. After removal of 1 base from V and 3 bases from J, the junction contained 10 bases not matched to a gene. The CDR3 has 18 residues. The DNA of the CDR3 is TGTGCCAGCAGCTTAATCGGACAGGGGGCCAGAAGGGACACTGAAGCTTTCTTT. Encoded protein: CASSLIGQGARRDTEAFF.

In this sample, this clonotype turned up many times. The chain uses TRBV6-1 and TRBJ2-7; D might be TRBD1 (5 bases). Trimming removed 8 bases at V and 6 bases at J, with 17 bases between. Per the germline V gene, CDR1 is MNHNS and CDR2 is SASEGT. The CDR3 runs to 13 residues. CDR3 in DNA: TGTGCCAGCCGACAGTCCTCAGGGATCGAGCAGTACTTC. Translated, it gives CASRQSSGIEQYF.

This clonotype has at least ten counts. V gene TRBV9 combines with J gene TRBJ1-4, with 9 bases fitting TRBD1. Trimming took 4 bases from V and 8 from J; bases not matched to a gene: 9. The CDR3 extends over 15 amino acids. The germline V gene encodes CDR1 SGDLS and CDR2 YYNGEE. CDR3: CASSYVGTGNEKLFF. CDR3 DNA: TGTGCCAGCAGCTATGTGGGGACAGGGAACGAAAAACTGTTTTTT.

This clonotype occurred once. The CDR3 reads CAISVRLAGGHGTDTQYF. The DNA for the CDR3 is TGTGCCATCAGTGTACGACTAGCGGGAGGCCATGGCACAGATACGCAGTATTTT. This chain joins TRBV10-3 and TRBJ2-3; 13 nucleotides match TRBD2. Germline V gene data show CDR1 as ENHRY and CDR2 as SYGVKD. The CDR3 spans 18 residues. V lost 4 bases and J lost 1; bases outside the gene matches: 8.

This clonotype occurred many times. J is TRBJ2-5 and V is TRBV7-9; tentatively, D is TRBD1 or TRBD2 (5 bases each). In germline, CDR1 is SEHNR, CDR2 FQNEAQ (reference sequence). This CDR3 spans 15 amino acids. V was clipped by 4 bases and J by 4 bases, with 16 bases between them. The CDR3 region is CASSSMGTKGETQYF. CDR3 nucleotide sequence: TGTGCCAGCAGCTCCATGGGGACCAAGGGAGAGACCCAGTACTTC.

This clonotype came up many times. The chain links TRBV20-1 to TRBJ2-1; TRBD2 is a possible D gene (6 bases). V was pared by 6 bases and J by 8 bases, with 17 bases between. Germline CDR1 is DFQATT and CDR2 is SNEGSKA (reference sequence). The CDR3 covers 13 residues. CDR3 amino acids: CSAQDGGMDEQFF. CDR3 nucleotides: TGCAGTGCGCAGGACGGGGGAATGGATGAGCAGTTCTTC.

This clonotype was detected a few times. The chain links TRBV7-9 to TRBJ1-6; D not certain. Germline CDR1 is SEHNR and CDR2 is FQNEAQ (reference sequence). The CDR3 spans 16 residues. The V gene lost 5 bases and the J gene lost 7 bases, with 18 bases spanning the gap. Here the CDR3 reads CASSPLASAGNSPLHF. CDR3 nucleotide sequence: TGTGCCAGCAGCCCGCTCGCATCGGCGGGGAATTCACCCCTCCACTTT.

This clonotype was observed many times. The rearrangement links TRBV4-3 to TRBJ2-3; perhaps D is TRBD1 or TRBD2 (6 bases each). Germline values: CDR1 LGHNA, CDR2 YSLEER. Deletions cut 1 base from V and 3 bases from J, with 11 bases between. The CDR3 has 15 amino acids. CDR3 sequence (DNA): TGCGCCAGCAGCCAAGGGCAGGGGAGGACAGATACGCAGTATTTT. This sequence encodes CASSQGQGRTDTQYF.

This clonotype has at least ten counts. The chain links TRBV2 to TRBJ2-7; D remains unclear. CDR3 length: 10 amino acids. The germline V gene has CDR1 SNHLY and CDR2 FYNNEI. The V and J ends lost 0 bases and 11 bases respectively, with 5 bases between them. In nucleotides, the CDR3 is TGTGCCAGCAGTGAAGCCCGGGAGTACTTC. It translates to CASSEAREYF.

This clonotype occurred many times. The chain links TRBV3-1 to TRBJ2-1, with D tentatively TRBD2 (5 bases). The CDR3 extends over 14 amino acids. V lost 9 bases and J 5 bases, leaving 17 bases between the germline ends. Germline assignment: CDR1 LGHDT and CDR2 YNNKEL (reference sequence). The CDR3 DNA sequence: TGTGCCAGTAGGCCCGGACTGGCTAACAATGAGCAGTTCTTC. The encoded protein is CASRPGLANNEQFF.

This clonotype was recorded at least ten times. The chain is built from TRBV27 and TRBJ1-6, with 7 bases lining up with TRBD1. The germline gives CDR1 MNHEY, CDR2 SMNVEV (reference sequence). V shed 6 bases, J shed 10 bases, and the junction held 6 bases outside the gene matches. The CDR3 has 13 amino acids. In nucleotides, the CDR3 is TGTGCCAGCAGCTTGAACAGGGGCTCACCCCTCCACTTT. This encodes CASSLNRGSPLHF.

At least ten counts were recorded for this clonotype. This chain joins TRBV10-2 and TRBJ2-7, with D unclear. The ends were cut back, 0 bases at V and 4 bases at J, with 7 bases in the middle. The CDR3 contains 13 residues. In germline, CDR1 is WSHSY, CDR2 SAAADI. CDR3 sequence reads: CASSESGVYEQYF. The DNA of the CDR3 is TGCGCCAGCAGTGAGTCCGGTGTATACGAGCAGTACTTC.

This clonotype has at least ten counts. V and J are TRBV9 and TRBJ1-1; TRBD1 matches at 9 bases. Germline V gene data show CDR1 as SGDLS and CDR2 as YYNGEE. V shed 0 bases, J shed 0 bases, and the junction held 3 bases outside the gene matches. CDR3 size: 16 residues. The CDR3 nucleotides read TGTGCCAGCAGCGTAGGGGGACAGGGCTTGAACACTGAAGCTTTCTTT. It is translated as CASSVGGQGLNTEAFF.

In its sample, this clonotype was seen many times. This chain links TRBV5-6 with TRBJ2-7; no clear D gene. CDR3 length equals 17 residues. Germline values: CDR1 SGHDT, CDR2 YYEEEE. With 5 bases removed from V and 4 bases from J, the gap between germline ends came to 25 bases. The CDR3 DNA follows: TGTGCCAGCAGTGTTCAGTCTACTCTTAGCCGGAGTTACGAGCAGTACTTC. The encoded protein is CASSVQSTLSRSYEQYF.

The sample holds many counts of this clonotype. The CDR3 sequence is CSARDLAGATVTDTQYF. In DNA, the CDR3 is TGCAGTGCTAGAGACCTAGCGGGGGCTACTGTCACAGATACGCAGTATTTT. The genes are TRBV20-1 and TRBJ2-3; 10 positions agree with TRBD2. J was trimmed by 2 bases and V by 0 bases; bases with no gene match: 8. The CDR3 has 17 residues. CDR1 and CDR2 (germline): DFQATT, SNEGSKA (reference sequence).

This clonotype was counted at least ten times. In DNA, the CDR3 is TGCAGCGTTGGGGGGGTAAAGGGCTATGGCTACACCTTC. It encodes CSVGGVKGYGYTF. The chain recombines TRBV29-1 with TRBJ1-2, with TRBD1 as a possible D gene (5 bases). The germline CDR1 and CDR2 sequences are SQVTM and ANQGSEA. Between the trimmed V and J ends, which lost 4 bases and 4 bases, there was a span of 13 bases. The CDR3 consists of 13 residues.

This clonotype was counted many times. This chain uses TRBV6-6 with TRBJ1-1; D is undetermined. CDR1 is MNHNY, CDR2 SVGAGI, per germline (reference sequence). V was pared by 0 bases and J by 4 bases, with 3 bases between. The CDR3 totals 12 residues. The CDR3 region is CASSYSVTEAFF. The CDR3 DNA reads TGTGCCAGCAGTTACTCGGTCACTGAAGCTTTCTTT.

At least ten counts were recorded for this clonotype. V and J are TRBV7-9 and TRBJ1-5, with 8 bases identical to TRBD1. CDR3 length equals 16 residues. Unmatched junction bases numbered 8, after V lost 2 bases and J lost 5 bases. CDR1 is SEHNR, CDR2 FQNEAQ, per germline (reference sequence). The CDR3 protein is CASSLYPGGHHQPQHF. The CDR3 coding sequence is TGTGCCAGCAGCTTATACCCAGGGGGCCATCATCAGCCCCAGCATTTT.

This clonotype came up many times. The chain has TRBV6-5 and TRBJ2-3; the match to TRBD1 covers 11 bases. The CDR3 consists of 15 residues. V lost 4 bases and J lost 5; bases outside the gene matches: 5. The germline V gene has CDR1 MNHEY and CDR2 SVGAGI. Written as DNA, the CDR3 is TGTGCCAGCAGTTGGGACAGGGGGTCCGAAGATACGCAGTATTTT. Translation gives CASSWDRGSEDTQYF.

The chain recombines TRBV2 with TRBJ2-5, with D maybe TRBD1 (6 bases). Germline loops: CDR1 SNHLY, CDR2 FYNNEI. The CDR3 length is 14 residues. V gave up 4 bases and J gave up 0 bases, with 9 bases separating them. CDR3 DNA: TGTGCCAGCAGTGTGGGACACTACCAAGAGACCCAGTACTTC. Its translation is CASSVGHYQETQYF.

There are many counts of this clonotype. The chain uses TRBV27 and TRBJ1-2, with D possibly matching TRBD1 (5 bases). Germline V gene data show CDR1 as MNHEY and CDR2 as SMNVEV (reference sequence). The CDR3 extends over 14 amino acids. V was clipped by 6 bases and J by 4 bases, with 15 bases between them. Here the CDR3 DNA reads TGTGCCAGCAGCCCTTCGGGGGGAAGCTATGGCTACACCTTC. This translates into CASSPSGGSYGYTF.